The next 28 T cell receptor beta chains were all read from a single sample in a study of T cell changes during pregnancy in multiple sclerosis. Profiled with immunoSEQ multiplex PCR; TCRdb holds only in-frame clones, not every one. Of about 51,000 clones listed, 93% are singletons. The source material was peripheral blood, sampled in the second trimester of pregnancy. All receptors derive from a female donor with multiple sclerosis, enrolled in a pregnancy study.

This chain joins TRBV19 and TRBJ1-2; tentatively, D is TRBD1 (5 bases). Looked up from germline, CDR1 is LNHDA and CDR2 is SQIVND (reference sequence). The CDR3 has 14 residues. Trimming removed 2 bases at V and 8 bases at J, with 15 bases between. CDR3 region: CASSITGPFGGYTF. CDR3 bases: TGTGCCAGTAGTATAACAGGCCCCTTCGGGGGCTACACCTTC. Complete variable domain (other parts from reference TRBV19 and TRBJ1-2): DGGITQSPKYLFRKEGQNVTLSCEQNLNHDAMYWYRQDPGQGLRLIYYSQIVNDFQKGDIAEGYSVSREKKESFPLTVTSAQKNPTAFYLCASSITGPFGGYTFGSGTRLTVV.

This rearrangement joins TRBV9 to TRBJ2-1, with D perhaps matching TRBD2 (6 bases). This CDR3 contains 17 residues. The V end was cut by 0 bases, the J end by 0 bases, with 13 bases between. Germline V CDR1 and CDR2: SGDLS, YYNGEE. CDR3 sequence (DNA): TGTGCCAGCAGCGTAGTCAGTAGCGGCCTCTCCTACAATGAGCAGTTCTTC. Protein: CASSVVSSGLSYNEQFF.

The V gene is TRBV4-3, the J gene TRBJ2-7; D is ambiguous. CDR1 LGHNA and CDR2 YSLEER come from the germline V gene. Trimming removed 4 bases from V and 2 bases from J, with 21 bases in between. The CDR3 spans 17 residues. CDR3 in amino acids: CASSLSVMQALPYEQYF. In nucleotides, the CDR3 is TGCGCCAGCAGCCTCTCGGTAATGCAGGCCCTGCCCTACGAGCAGTACTTC.

The chain has TRBV25-1 and TRBJ2-1, with D possibly matching TRBD1 (5 bases). The CDR3 runs to 15 residues. V was trimmed by 7 bases and J by 3 bases, leaving 16 bases between them. CDR1 MGHDK and CDR2 SYGVNS come from the germline V gene. CDR3 sequence (DNA): TGTGCCAGCACCAGAGGACAAGGATACTACAATGAGCAGTTCTTC. The encoded protein is CASTRGQGYYNEQFF.

The gene calls are TRBV28 and TRBJ2-2; TRBD2 might be the D (5 bases). V lost 6 bases and J 1 base, leaving 9 bases between the germline ends. Germline V gene lookup returns CDR1 MDHEN and CDR2 SYDVKM. The CDR3 is 14 residues long. The CDR3 protein is CASRWGVNTGELFF. CDR3 nucleotides: TGTGCCAGCAGGTGGGGAGTGAACACCGGGGAGCTGTTTTTT.

DNA of the CDR3: TGTGCCAGCAGCTTGAGGGGACAAAACTATGGCTACACCTTC. It codes for CASSLRGQNYGYTF. The chain links TRBV7-8 to TRBJ1-2; TRBD1 is a possible D gene (6 bases). Germline-derived CDR1 and CDR2 are SGHVS and FQNEAQ. The CDR3 is 14 residues long. The germline V and J ends were trimmed by 3 bases and 2 bases, with 10 bases remaining between them.

This chain connects TRBV9 to TRBJ2-7; 8 nucleotides match TRBD2. Germline V gene data show CDR1 as SGDLS and CDR2 as YYNGEE. V trimming: 0 bases; J trimming: 3 bases; junction bases outside the gene matches: 2. This CDR3 region has 14 residues. The CDR3 DNA reads as TGTGCCAGCAGCGTAGCGGGAGGGGACTACGAGCAGTACTTC. Translated: CASSVAGGDYEQYF.

The rearrangement links TRBV5-1 to TRBJ2-5, with D unclear. V was pared by 4 bases and J by 5 bases, with 9 bases between. Per the germline V gene, CDR1 is SGHRS and CDR2 is YFSETQ. This CDR3 has 12 residues. This CDR3 is CASSPNGETQYF. The CDR3 DNA reads as TGCGCCAGCAGCCCGAACGGGGAGACCCAGTACTTC.

The chain couples TRBV18 to TRBJ1-1; unclear D gene. The CDR3 is 14 residues long. Trimming took 4 bases from V and 0 from J, leaving 9 bases between them. The V gene's germline CDR1 is KGHSH and CDR2 LQKENI. The CDR3: CASSLVEMNTEAFF. The CDR3 region has the DNA TGTGCCAGCTCACTGGTAGAGATGAACACTGAAGCTTTCTTT.

The V call is TRBV28, the J call TRBJ1-2, with no clear D. The CDR3 length is 13 residues. The germline V gene has CDR1 MDHEN and CDR2 SYDVKM. This chain's CDR3 is CATRESANYGYTF. CDR3 nucleotides: TGTGCGACTCGGGAATCAGCTAACTATGGCTACACCTTC.

This clone was counted once. The CDR3 bases are TGTGCCACCAGCAGAGATACTAGCGGGAGTTACGAGCAGTACTTC. Amino acids: CATSRDTSGSYEQYF. The rearrangement joins TRBV15 to TRBJ2-7; 11 bases are a match to TRBD2. Germline V gene sequence: CDR1 LNHNV, CDR2 YYDKDF (reference sequence). The CDR3 is 15 residues long. After removal of 0 bases from V and 4 bases from J, the junction contained 2 bases not matched to a gene.

The chain uses TRBV28 and TRBJ1-2; D not resolved. There are 14 residues in the CDR3. The V end was cut by 5 bases, the J end by 4 bases, with 14 bases between. Germline CDR1 MDHEN, CDR2 SYDVKM. The CDR3 DNA sequence: TGTGCCAGCAGTCCCCAGATCGATGGCTATGGCTACACCTTC. Encoded protein: CASSPQIDGYGYTF.

This sequence joins TRBV7-6 and TRBJ2-3, with 10 bases matching TRBD2. Trimming at V came to 5 bases and at J to 0 bases, leaving 17 bases not matched to a gene. The length of the CDR3 is 20 residues. In germline, CDR1 is SGHVS, CDR2 FNYEAQ. The CDR3 DNA reads TGTGCCAGCAGCCTCTTTTCCGGGACTAGCGCATATTCGAGCACAGATACGCAGTATTTT. Its protein is CASSLFSGTSAYSSTDTQYF.

This clone was detected once. The chain is built from TRBV9 and TRBJ2-4; D uncertain. Trimming left V 0 bases short and J 1 base short, with 11 bases between. CDR1 SGDLS and CDR2 YYNGEE come from the germline V gene. The CDR3 has 16 residues. CDR3 sequence reads: CASSVGHEWAKNIQYF. In DNA form, the CDR3 reads TGTGCCAGCAGCGTAGGCCACGAGTGGGCCAAAAACATTCAGTACTTC.

The rearrangement joins TRBV6-1 to TRBJ1-2; tentatively, D is TRBD1 (5 bases). Germline CDR1 reads MNHNS; CDR2 reads SASEGT. Trimming removed 3 bases from V and 6 bases from J, with 17 bases in between. The CDR3 is 15 residues long. Here the CDR3 reads CASSESPGFLDGYTF. In nucleotides, the CDR3 is TGTGCCAGCAGTGAGTCCCCAGGGTTTCTAGATGGCTACACCTTC.

The V and J genes are TRBV5-1 and TRBJ1-1; perhaps TRBD1 as D (6 bases). Trimming removed 4 bases from V and 9 bases from J, with 22 bases in between. The CDR3 has 15 amino acids. Per germline, CDR1 SGHRS and CDR2 YFSETQ. CDR3 DNA: TGCGCCAGCAGCGAGGACAGTCTAGGAGGACTGAAAGCTTTCTTT. Amino acids: CASSEDSLGGLKAFF.

A single count supports this clone. The chain combines TRBV5-1 with TRBJ2-7, with D uncertain. Looked up from germline, CDR1 is SGHRS and CDR2 is YFSETQ. There are 12 residues in the CDR3. Trimming removed 4 bases from V and 5 bases from J, with 10 bases in between. CDR3 in amino acids: CASSPTGHEQYF. The CDR3 nucleotides are TGCGCCAGCAGCCCGACGGGTCACGAGCAGTACTTC.

This sequence joins TRBV19 and TRBJ2-2; 7 bases are a match to TRBD2. Germline CDR1 and CDR2: LNHDA and SQIVND (reference sequence). The CDR3 contains 16 residues. V lost 10 bases to trimming and J lost 2 bases; unmatched junction nucleotides: 13. CDR3 in amino acids: CATSPAGTTNTGELFF. The CDR3 bases are TGTGCCACCTCCCCTGCCGGGACTACAAACACCGGGGAGCTGTTTTTT. The full variable domain, rest sourced from reference TRBV19 and TRBJ2-2, is DGGITQSPKYLFRKEGQNVTLSCEQNLNHDAMYWYRQDPGQGLRLIYYSQIVNDFQKGDIAEGYSVSREKKESFPLTVTSAQKNPTAFYLCATSPAGTTNTGELFFGEGSRLTVL.

The chain recombines TRBV7-6 with TRBJ2-3; TRBD2 might be the D (6 bases). Germline values: CDR1 SGHVS, CDR2 FNYEAQ. V was clipped by 3 bases and J by 1 base, with 11 bases between them. The CDR3 loop spans 15 amino acids. The CDR3 coding sequence is TGTGCCAGCAGCTTCGGGACTCCCGGCACAGATACGCAGTATTTT. As protein: CASSFGTPGTDTQYF.

V usage is TRBV28 and J usage is TRBJ1-6; D is perhaps TRBD1 (6 bases). Germline V gene lookup returns CDR1 MDHEN and CDR2 SYDVKM. Trimming stripped 11 bases from V and 8 bases from J, with 19 bases between. The CDR3 covers 14 residues. The CDR3 nucleotides read TGTGCCGTCAAAGGGGGGGTTTATTATTCACCCCTCCACTTT. This codes for CAVKGGVYYSPLHF.

This clone was seen just once. The J gene is TRBJ2-1, the V gene TRBV7-6, with D possibly matching TRBD2 (6 bases). This CDR3 contains 16 residues. Deletions cut 2 bases from V and 8 bases from J, with 19 bases between. Germline V lookup: CDR1 SGHVS, CDR2 FNYEAQ. The CDR3 spells CASSLLPEGGTDEQFF. As DNA, the CDR3 is TGTGCCAGCAGCTTACTTCCGGAGGGAGGCACAGATGAGCAGTTCTTC.

This clone is a singleton in its sample. The chain links TRBV7-9 to TRBJ2-3; 7 bases align to TRBD2. There are 16 residues in the CDR3. The J segment lost 0 bases and the V segment lost 4 bases, leaving 7 bases of the junction unmatched. Germline CDR1 is SEHNR and CDR2 is FQNEAQ (reference sequence). The CDR3 DNA reads TGTGCCAGCAGCTCGCCACGGGGGGTGAGCACAGATACGCAGTATTTT. Amino acids: CASSSPRGVSTDTQYF. The whole variable domain, filled in from reference TRBV7-9 and TRBJ2-3, reads DTGVSQNPRHKITKRGQNVTFRCDPISEHNRLYWYRQTLGQGPEFLTYFQNEAQLEKSRLLSDRFSAERPKGSFSTLEIQRTEQGDSAMYLCASSSPRGVSTDTQYFGPGTRLTVL.

This chain joins TRBV4-3 and TRBJ2-1; 8 bases line up with TRBD1. The CDR3 has 15 amino acids. CDR1 is LGHNA, CDR2 YSLEER, per germline. Germline trimming cut 1 base from V and 2 bases from J; bases unmatched to any gene: 1. The CDR3 DNA reads TGCGCCAGCAGCCAAGGGACAGGGACCTACAATGAGCAGTTCTTC. Its translation: CASSQGTGTYNEQFF.

The V and J genes are TRBV7-2 and TRBJ2-7, with 8 bases aligning to TRBD2. CDR3 size: 14 residues. Germline V gene sequence: CDR1 SGHTA, CDR2 FQGNSA. The V segment lost 5 bases and the J segment 0 bases; nucleotides outside the gene matches: 3. The CDR3 DNA sequence: TGTGCCAGCAGCCCCAGCGGGAGCTCCTACGAGCAGTACTTC. Encoded protein: CASSPSGSSYEQYF.

This clone was detected once. The chain links TRBV23-1 to TRBJ1-1, with 7 positions matching TRBD1. TRBV23-1 is annotated as an ORF whose role is uncertain. CDR3 size: 16 residues. The V segment lost 3 bases and the J segment 0 bases; nucleotides outside the gene matches: 7. The CDR3: CASSHDQGQMNTEAFF. The CDR3 DNA reads TGCGCCAGCAGTCATGACCAGGGACAGATGAACACTGAAGCTTTCTTT.

This clone was observed a handful of times. The chain links TRBV7-2 to TRBJ1-3; D perhaps matches TRBD1 (5 bases). V was pared by 5 bases and J by 1 base, with 9 bases between. The germline V gene has CDR1 SGHTA and CDR2 FQGNSA. This CDR3 has 14 residues. In nucleotides, the CDR3 is TGTGCCAGCAGCGCGGGACTTTCTGGAAACACCATATATTTT. It translates to CASSAGLSGNTIYF. The entire variable domain, with the rest obtained from reference TRBV7-2 and TRBJ1-3, is as follows: GAGVSQSPSNKVTEKGKDVELRCDPISGHTALYWYRQSLGQGLEFLIYFQGNSAPDKSGLPSDRFSAERTGGSVSTLTIQRTQQEDSAVYLCASSAGLSGNTIYFGEGSWLTVV.

The J gene is TRBJ2-2, the V gene TRBV6-1, with D maybe TRBD1 (6 bases). The germline gives CDR1 MNHNS, CDR2 SASEGT. The CDR3 is 15 amino acids. Trimming left V 6 bases short and J 4 bases short, with 15 bases between. CDR3 DNA sequence: TGTGCCAGCAGGGCCGGGACATCAGGCACCGGGGAGCTGTTTTTT. Protein: CASRAGTSGTGELFF.

This chain links TRBV23-1 with TRBJ2-7; TRBD1 is a possible D gene (5 bases). TRBV23-1 is identified as an open reading frame with a role that is uncertain. V was trimmed by 0 bases and J by 4 bases, leaving 19 bases between them. This CDR3 comprises 17 residues. Written as DNA, the CDR3 is TGCGCCAGCAGTCAATCGAAAGCGACCTCGAACAGGTACGAGCAGTACTTC. Amino acids: CASSQSKATSNRYEQYF.